These 30 T cell receptor beta chains came from one sample sequenced in a study of cytomegalovirus exposure and HLA in healthy donors. Sequencing used immunoSEQ multiplex PCR; TCRdb keeps in-frame clones, though not all of them. The sample contains about 160,000 clones, approximately 96% of which appear only once. Sequenced material: PBMCs. These receptors were taken from a woman aged 18-30 years in good health and CMV-seronegative.

This chain links TRBV29-1 with TRBJ1-3, with 9 bases that match TRBD1. Germline CDR1 and CDR2: SQVTM and ANQGSEA. The CDR3 is made up of 13 amino acids. This CDR3 reads CIGTGPYGNTIYF. DNA of the CDR3: TGCATCGGGACAGGGCCGTATGGAAACACCATATATTTT. Full variable domain (outside the CDR3, taken from reference TRBV29-1 and TRBJ1-3): SAVISQKPSRDICQRGTSLTIQCQVDSQVTMMFWYRQQPGQSLTLIATANQGSEATYESGFVIDKFPISRPNLTFSTLTVSNMSPEDSSIYLCIGTGPYGNTIYFGEGSWLTVV.

The chain's CDR3 is CASSPPGQMDTEAFF. The CDR3 DNA follows: TGTGCCAGCTCACCACCGGGACAAATGGACACTGAAGCTTTCTTT. V gene TRBV18 combines with J gene TRBJ1-1; a possible D gene is TRBD1 (6 bases). The CDR3 runs to 15 residues. CDR1 is KGHSH, CDR2 LQKENI, per germline. V was shortened by 0 bases and J by 3 bases, with 11 bases between the two germline ends.

This sequence joins TRBV9 and TRBJ2-2; TRBD2 might be the D (8 bases). V gave up 0 bases and J gave up 4 bases, with 16 bases separating them. This CDR3 has 17 amino acids. Germline V gene lookup returns CDR1 SGDLS and CDR2 YYNGEE. The CDR3 DNA sequence: TGTGCCAGCAGCGTAGAGGTGCGGGGGGACAGCACCGGGGAGCTGTTTTTT. It codes for CASSVEVRGDSTGELFF.

The chain carries TRBV5-5 and TRBJ2-5; perhaps TRBD1 as D (6 bases). There are 14 residues in the CDR3. The V gene's germline CDR1 is SGHKS and CDR2 YYEKEE (reference sequence). V shed 2 bases and J shed 4 bases, with 12 bases lying between them. CDR3 in DNA: TGTGCCAGCAGCTTTGGAACAGGGACAGAGACCCAGTACTTC. As protein: CASSFGTGTETQYF.

The chain combines TRBV7-2 with TRBJ2-2; TRBD1 agrees at 9 bases. The germline V gene encodes CDR1 SGHTA and CDR2 FQGNSA. The trim removed 5 bases at V and 8 bases at J, leaving 3 bases unmatched. CDR3 size: 13 residues. Here the CDR3 DNA reads TGTGCCAGCAGCGCGGGACAGGGTGGGGAGCTGTTTTTT. This gives the protein CASSAGQGGELFF.

The chain is built from TRBV2 and TRBJ2-1; 8 positions match TRBD1. Germline V gene lookup returns CDR1 SNHLY and CDR2 FYNNEI. CDR3 size: 17 residues. V shed 0 bases and J 5 bases; nucleotides not matched to a gene: 9. CDR3 region: CASSEAGRQGSHNEQFF. The CDR3, as DNA: TGTGCCAGCAGTGAAGCAGGTAGACAGGGGTCCCACAATGAGCAGTTCTTC.

The V call is TRBV6-5, the J call TRBJ1-1; 7 bases map to TRBD1. In germline, CDR1 is MNHEY, CDR2 SVGAGI. The CDR3 spans 13 residues. V was clipped by 8 bases and J by 4 bases; unmatched bases: 7. Here the CDR3 reads CASRGGRSTEAFF. For the CDR3, the DNA is TGTGCCAGCCGAGGGGGCCGGAGCACTGAAGCTTTCTTT.

The chain links TRBV7-2 to TRBJ1-6; 10 bases map to TRBD1. The CDR3 extends over 15 amino acids. Germline CDR1 SGHTA, CDR2 FQGNSA. V gave up 5 bases and J gave up 9 bases; unmatched junction bases: 7. CDR3 in DNA: TGTGCCAGCAGCGTCGGGACAGGGGTTGTTTCACCCCTCCACTTT. It is translated as CASSVGTGVVSPLHF.

CDR3 sequence: CASSQNGGALETQYF. The CDR3 DNA sequence: TGTGCCAGCAGCCAAAACGGGGGGGCTTTGGAGACCCAGTACTTC. The chain carries TRBV7-2 and TRBJ2-5; 8 bases are shared with TRBD2. Trimming at V came to 5 bases and at J to 5 bases, leaving 10 bases not matched to a gene. CDR3 length equals 15 residues. Germline V gene sequence: CDR1 SGHTA, CDR2 FQGNSA.

J is TRBJ1-1 and V is TRBV5-5; D perhaps matches TRBD1 (6 bases). Trimming removed 0 bases from V and 5 bases from J, with 14 bases in between. The CDR3 extends over 15 amino acids. The germline CDR1 and CDR2 sequences are SGHKS and YYEKEE (reference sequence). CDR3 in DNA: TGTGCCAGCAGCTTGGTTGTAGGGACAAAGACTGAAGCTTTCTTT. Its translation is CASSLVVGTKTEAFF. Full variable domain (remainder filled in from reference TRBV5-5 and TRBJ1-1): DAGVTQSPTHLIKTRGQQVTLRCSPISGHKSVSWYQQVLGQGPQFIFQYYEKEERGRGNFPDRFSARQFPNYSSELNVNALLLGDSALYLCASSLVVGTKTEAFFGQGTRLTVV.

The V and J genes are TRBV7-2 and TRBJ1-2; tentative D call: TRBD1 (6 bases). The CDR3 runs 14 residues. V was clipped by 5 bases and J by 2 bases, with 12 bases between them. The germline CDR1 and CDR2 sequences are SGHTA and FQGNSA. The CDR3 loop is CASSPRTANYGYTF. In nucleotides, the CDR3 is TGTGCCAGCAGCCCGAGGACAGCCAACTATGGCTACACCTTC.

The V gene is TRBV4-2, the J gene TRBJ2-2; TRBD2 matches at 8 bases. Germline values: CDR1 LGHNA, CDR2 YNFKEQ. CDR3 length: 18 residues. The V segment lost 0 bases and the J segment 2 bases; nucleotides outside the gene matches: 8. This CDR3 reads CASSQEVGAGGNTGELFF. The CDR3 DNA sequence: TGTGCCAGCAGCCAAGAAGTCGGGGCGGGGGGAAACACCGGGGAGCTGTTTTTT.

V is TRBV9 and J is TRBJ2-7; 9 nucleotides line up with TRBD2. This CDR3 contains 14 residues. Trimming removed 0 bases from V and 6 bases from J; junction bases left unmatched: 4. The germline CDR1 and CDR2 sequences are SGDLS and YYNGEE. CDR3 nucleotide sequence: TGTGCCAGCAGCGTAGGGAGCGGGGGGATCGAGCAGTACTTC. As protein: CASSVGSGGIEQYF.

The chain uses TRBV7-9 and TRBJ2-3; 8 positions match TRBD2. After removal of 2 bases from V and 3 bases from J, the junction contained 7 bases not matched to a gene. The germline V gene encodes CDR1 SEHNR and CDR2 FQNEAQ (reference sequence). This CDR3 comprises 16 residues. The CDR3: CASSLLGGLGTDTQYF. The CDR3 nucleotides read TGTGCCAGCAGCTTACTTGGGGGACTAGGAACAGATACGCAGTATTTT.

This chain links TRBV5-1 with TRBJ1-6, with 7 bases aligning to TRBD1. CDR3 length: 17 amino acids. The V gene end was trimmed by 4 bases and the J gene end by 5 bases; junction bases not matched to a gene: 12. Germline values: CDR1 SGHRS, CDR2 YFSETQ. CDR3 DNA sequence: TGCGCCAGCAGCCCTCACAGGGGACAGAGGGATAATTCACCCCTCCACTTT. It codes for CASSPHRGQRDNSPLHF.

The chain couples TRBV19 to TRBJ1-1; D is unclear. The V end was cut by 5 bases, the J end by 5 bases, with 15 bases between. The CDR3 contains 14 residues. Per germline, CDR1 LNHDA and CDR2 SQIVND (reference sequence). CDR3 loop: CASSVGGRWTEAFF. CDR3 coding DNA: TGTGCCAGTAGTGTAGGAGGGCGATGGACTGAAGCTTTCTTT.

V gene TRBV6-1 combines with J gene TRBJ2-1; 7 bases fit TRBD2. V lost 7 bases and J lost 3; bases outside the gene matches: 9. This CDR3 comprises 15 residues. From germline, CDR1 is MNHNS and CDR2 SASEGT. The CDR3 here is CASMKLAMVYNEQFF. CDR3 coding DNA: TGTGCCAGCATGAAACTAGCGATGGTCTACAATGAGCAGTTCTTC.

The count of this clone is one. The rearrangement joins TRBV9 to TRBJ1-3; D might be TRBD1 (5 bases). The germline V gene encodes CDR1 SGDLS and CDR2 YYNGEE. The CDR3 spans 14 residues. The ends were cut back, 2 bases at V and 3 bases at J, with 9 bases in the middle. The chain's CDR3 is CASSVGGGGNTIYF. The CDR3 DNA reads as TGTGCCAGCAGCGTGGGGGGGGGTGGAAACACCATATATTTT.

The chain couples TRBV5-8 to TRBJ2-5, with no clear D. The V gene lost 1 base and the J gene lost 5 bases, with 12 bases spanning the gap. The CDR3 is made up of 14 amino acids. Germline loops: CDR1 SGHTS, CDR2 YDEGEE. CDR3 DNA sequence: TGTGCCAGCAGCTTGAATCGGCAGGTCGAGACCCAGTACTTC. Protein product: CASSLNRQVETQYF.

The chain carries TRBV2 and TRBJ1-1, with TRBD1 matching over 8 bases. This CDR3 is built from 13 residues. J was trimmed by 8 bases and V by 4 bases; bases with no gene match: 6. Germline V gives CDR1 SNHLY, CDR2 FYNNEI. The chain's CDR3 is CASSGGQGREAFF. The CDR3 DNA reads as TGTGCCAGCAGTGGAGGACAGGGCCGGGAAGCTTTCTTT.

The rearrangement uses TRBV11-2 and TRBJ2-3; D is uncertain. The CDR3 has 12 amino acids. The V and J ends lost 5 bases and 0 bases respectively, with 3 bases between them. Per germline, CDR1 SGHAT and CDR2 FQNNGV. The CDR3 is CASSPSTDTQYF. CDR3 coding DNA: TGTGCCAGCAGCCCTAGCACAGATACGCAGTATTTT.

Only one count was recorded for this clone. The J gene is TRBJ1-6, the V gene TRBV14; D is unresolved. Germline lookup yields CDR1 SGHDN and CDR2 FVKESK. CDR3 length: 14 amino acids. Trimming left V 0 bases short and J 10 bases short, with 10 bases between. The CDR3 spells CASSQDREYSPLHF. Written as DNA, the CDR3 is TGTGCCAGCAGCCAAGACCGGGAGTACTCACCCCTCCACTTT.

This clone was seen a few times. The chain recombines TRBV4-2 with TRBJ2-3; 8 positions match TRBD2. The CDR3 runs to 18 residues. Germline loops: CDR1 LGHNA, CDR2 YNFKEQ. V lost 4 bases and J lost 3; bases outside the gene matches: 15. DNA for the CDR3: TGTGCCAGCAGCCTAGTCGCGGGTCGGGGGGGGATAACAGATACGCAGTATTTT. Translation: CASSLVAGRGGITDTQYF.

The CDR3 reads CASSPEQGNEKLFF. The CDR3 nucleotides are TGTGCCAGCTCACCAGAACAGGGTAATGAAAAACTGTTTTTT. The V gene is TRBV18, the J gene TRBJ1-4, with a tentative D call TRBD1 (6 bases). The germline V and J ends were trimmed by 2 bases and 4 bases, with 8 bases remaining between them. The CDR3 extends over 14 amino acids. Per germline, CDR1 KGHSH and CDR2 LQKENI. Complete variable domain (other parts from reference TRBV18 and TRBJ1-4): NAGVMQNPRHLVRRRGQEARLRCSPMKGHSHVYWYRQLPEEGLKFMVYLQKENIIDESGMPKERFSAEFPKEGPSILRIQQVVRGDSAAYFCASSPEQGNEKLFFGSGTQLSVL.

The rearrangement joins TRBV9 to TRBJ2-2; TRBD2 agrees at 13 bases. With 4 bases clipped from V and 6 bases from J, the junction kept 6 bases outside the gene matches. Germline CDR1 SGDLS, CDR2 YYNGEE. The CDR3 has 16 amino acids. The CDR3 region is CASSSTSGGSAGELFF. CDR3 sequence (DNA): TGTGCCAGCAGCTCGACTAGCGGGGGGTCCGCCGGGGAGCTGTTTTTT.

The genes are TRBV6-1 and TRBJ1-1; 10 positions agree with TRBD1. Trimming at V came to 4 bases and at J to 5 bases, leaving 7 bases not matched to a gene. The CDR3 totals 15 residues. Per germline, CDR1 MNHNS and CDR2 SASEGT. CDR3 bases: TGTGCCAGCAGTGCCCGACAGGGGGCGAGGACTGAAGCTTTCTTT. It translates to CASSARQGARTEAFF.

J is TRBJ2-1 and V is TRBV30; weak D call: TRBD1 (6 bases). V was pared by 4 bases and J by 3 bases, with 7 bases between. Per germline, CDR1 GTSNPN and CDR2 SVGIG (reference sequence). The CDR3 is 12 residues long. The CDR3 region has the DNA TGTGCCTGGAAGGGGGACTACAATGAGCAGTTCTTC. It specifies CAWKGDYNEQFF.

The sample holds one count of this clone. The rearrangement joins TRBV6-5 to TRBJ2-1; perhaps TRBD1 as D (5 bases). In germline, CDR1 is MNHEY, CDR2 SVGAGI. The V end was cut by 3 bases, the J end by 5 bases, with 11 bases between. The CDR3 sequence is 14 residues long. This CDR3 reads CASSYRGLNNEQFF. CDR3 sequence (DNA): TGTGCCAGCAGTTATAGGGGCTTGAACAATGAGCAGTTCTTC.

This chain uses TRBV5-1 with TRBJ1-2, with TRBD1 matching 10 bases. With 2 bases clipped from V and 3 bases from J, the junction kept 4 bases outside the gene matches. The CDR3 is 15 residues long. The germline V gene encodes CDR1 SGHRS and CDR2 YFSETQ. This CDR3 is CASSFDRGLDYGYTF. CDR3 DNA sequence: TGCGCCAGCAGCTTCGACAGGGGGCTGGACTATGGCTACACCTTC.

The rearrangement uses TRBV6-5 and TRBJ2-7; D is perhaps TRBD2 (6 bases). Germline V gene sequence: CDR1 MNHEY, CDR2 SVGAGI. This CDR3 has 15 residues. V lost 3 bases, J lost 6 bases, and 18 bases lay in between. The CDR3 region has the DNA TGTGCCAGCAGTTATCTCCGGACTATGATTAGCGAGCAGTACTTC. Residues: CASSYLRTMISEQYF.